The next 4 T cell receptor beta chains were all read from a single sample in a study of blood T cell repertoires in COVID-19. TCRdb keeps only in-frame clones here, not all; method: immunoSEQ multiplex PCR. The sample shows under 150,000 clones, around 80% of them seen only once. Material for sequencing was peripheral blood. These TCRs come from a man aged 80 or over with active or convalescent COVID-19.

The CDR3 nucleotides read TGTGCCAGCAAACAGGGGGCAGGAGCTGAAGCTTTCTTT. This translates into CASKQGAGAEAFF. This chain joins TRBV2 and TRBJ1-1, with 9 bases lining up with TRBD1. This CDR3 contains 13 residues. The V and J ends lost 7 bases and 6 bases, in that order; junction bases with no gene match: 6. Germline V lookup: CDR1 SNHLY, CDR2 FYNNEI. Full variable domain (outside the CDR3, taken from reference TRBV2 and TRBJ1-1): EPEVTQTPSHQVTQMGQEVILRCVPISNHLYFYWYRQILGQKVEFLVSFYNNEISEKSEIFDDQFSVERPDGSNFTLKIRSTKLEDSAMYFCASKQGAGAEAFFGQGTRLTVV.

The chain employs TRBV30 and TRBJ1-4, with D uncertain. Trimming removed 8 bases at V and 4 bases at J, with 11 bases between. The CDR3 sequence is 12 residues long. CDR1 and CDR2 (germline): GTSNPN, SVGIG (reference sequence). The CDR3 sequence: CAAGGYNEKLFF. DNA of the CDR3: TGTGCCGCGGGTGGATATAATGAAAAACTGTTTTTT. The full variable domain, rest sourced from reference TRBV30 and TRBJ1-4, is SQTIHQWPATLVQPVGSPLSLECTVEGTSNPNLYWYRQAAGRGLQLLFYSVGIGQISSEVPQNLSASRPQDRQFILSSKKLLLSDSGFYLCAAGGYNEKLFFGSGTQLSVL.

This chain links TRBV9 with TRBJ2-3; 12 nucleotides match TRBD2. This CDR3 spans 15 amino acids. CDR1 and CDR2 (germline): SGDLS, YYNGEE. V lost 3 bases to trimming and J lost 6 bases; unmatched junction nucleotides: 5. DNA for the CDR3: TGTGCCAGCAGCGGACTCCTAGCGGGGGGGGATACGCAGTATTTT. This sequence encodes CASSGLLAGGDTQYF.

This chain joins TRBV29-1 and TRBJ1-2; D is ambiguous. V was cut by 4 bases and J by 3 bases, with 15 bases left in between. Germline assignment: CDR1 SQVTM and CDR2 ANQGSEA. The CDR3 is 14 amino acids. The CDR3 DNA reads TGCAGCGTTGTTAATCCGACGGAGGACTATGGCTACACCTTC. Its protein is CSVVNPTEDYGYTF.